Each of the 31 T cell receptor beta chains below was sequenced from the same sample in a study of beta chain features in type 1 diabetes. Expressed TCRB transcripts were sequenced because the entire RNA isolate underwent reverse transcription. Some clones are missing from TCRdb's copy, which holds only in-frame ones; the method was immunoSEQ multiplex PCR. Of some 150,000 clones in the sample, approximately 9.2% were seen once. Input material: central memory CD4+ T cells from blood. All receptors derive from a man in his late teens or twenties in good health.

This clone was seen a few times. The chain uses TRBV2 and TRBJ1-5; 10 nucleotides match TRBD1. There are 15 residues in the CDR3. V lost 5 bases to trimming and J lost 3 bases; unmatched junction nucleotides: 4. Germline assignment: CDR1 SNHLY and CDR2 FYNNEI. The CDR3 here is CASSLGQGDNQPQHF. The DNA for the CDR3 is TGTGCCAGCAGTCTCGGACAGGGGGACAATCAGCCCCAGCATTTT.

V gene TRBV10-2 combines with J gene TRBJ2-2; 10 bases agree with TRBD2. Germline V gene sequence: CDR1 WSHSY, CDR2 SAAADI. The length of the CDR3 is 16 residues. V was clipped by 4 bases and J by 4 bases; unmatched bases: 6. CDR3 in amino acids: CASSGTGTSVTGELFF. DNA for the CDR3: TGCGCCAGCAGTGGCACCGGGACTAGCGTCACCGGGGAGCTGTTTTTT.

This clone was counted only a few times. V and J are TRBV29-1 and TRBJ2-3; the D gene is possibly TRBD2 (7 bases). V dropped 7 bases and J dropped 5 bases, with 19 bases sitting between them. The length of the CDR3 is 14 residues. Looked up from germline, CDR1 is SQVTM and CDR2 is ANQGSEA. The CDR3 loop reads CSGKGGNFGDTQYF. For the CDR3, the DNA is TGCAGCGGTAAGGGGGGGAACTTCGGAGATACGCAGTATTTT.

The genes are TRBV7-2 and TRBJ2-1, with 10 bases matching TRBD2. The CDR3 has 16 amino acids. J lost 3 bases, V lost 5 bases, and 7 bases had no gene match. The V gene's germline CDR1 is SGHTA and CDR2 FQGNSA. The CDR3 DNA sequence: TGTGCCAGCAGCCAGAGGACTAGCGGATACTACAATGAGCAGTTCTTC. This codes for CASSQRTSGYYNEQFF.

In this sample, this clone turned up a few times. V is TRBV7-2 and J is TRBJ1-4; 8 nucleotides match TRBD1. V trimming: 2 bases; J trimming: 12 bases; junction bases outside the gene matches: 8. The V gene's germline CDR1 is SGHTA and CDR2 FQGNSA. This CDR3 contains 14 residues. CDR3 sequence (DNA): TGTGCCAGCAGCTTAAGTCCCGGGACAGGACAACTGTTTTTT. Protein: CASSLSPGTGQLFF. Complete variable domain (other parts from reference TRBV7-2 and TRBJ1-4): GAGVSQSPSNKVTEKGKDVELRCDPISGHTALYWYRQSLGQGLEFLIYFQGNSAPDKSGLPSDRFSAERTGGSVSTLTIQRTQQEDSAVYLCASSLSPGTGQLFFGSGTQLSVL.

The V call is TRBV18, the J call TRBJ2-7, with 7 bases matching TRBD1. Germline V lookup: CDR1 KGHSH, CDR2 LQKENI. The ends lost 5 bases at V and 2 bases at J; junction bases unmatched: 6. The CDR3 is 14 residues long. The CDR3 nucleotides read TGTGCCAGCTCATTGGACAGGCGAGCCTACGAGCAGTACTTC. Translation gives CASSLDRRAYEQYF.

The chain combines TRBV30 with TRBJ2-2; D ambiguous. Trimming removed 3 bases from V and 5 bases from J, with 10 bases in between. This CDR3 contains 13 residues. In germline, CDR1 is GTSNPN, CDR2 SVGIG (reference sequence). The CDR3 sequence: CAWRRILTGELFF. In nucleotides, the CDR3 is TGTGCCTGGAGGCGGATTTTAACCGGGGAGCTGTTTTTT.

CDR3: CASSLVVTGGSYEQYF. The DNA for the CDR3 is TGTGCCAGCAGCTTAGTTGTGACAGGGGGCTCCTACGAGCAGTACTTC. V and J are TRBV7-9 and TRBJ2-7; the match to TRBD1 covers 9 bases. The CDR3 consists of 16 residues. In germline, CDR1 is SEHNR, CDR2 FQNEAQ (reference sequence). Trimming took 1 base from V and 0 from J; bases not matched to a gene: 4.

This clone was recorded at least ten times. The chain employs TRBV30 and TRBJ1-1; the match to TRBD1 covers 7 bases. CDR3 size: 14 residues. V was clipped by 3 bases and J by 1 base; unmatched bases: 5. CDR1 GTSNPN and CDR2 SVGIG come from the germline V gene (reference sequence). CDR3 sequence (DNA): TGTGCCTGGAGAGGGGGCGCGGGGAACACTGAAGCTTTCTTT. Its protein product is CAWRGGAGNTEAFF.

To note about this clone: Additional DNA sequences in this sample encode the identical CDR3. This chain links TRBV9 with TRBJ1-5, with unresolved D. The CDR3 covers 13 residues. V lost 1 base and J lost 3, with 5 bases in between. The germline CDR1 and CDR2 sequences are SGDLS and YYNGEE. CDR3 protein: CASSVSNNQPQHF. The CDR3 DNA is TGTGCCAGCAGCGTATCCAACAATCAGCCCCAGCATTTT.

The genes are TRBV2 and TRBJ2-4, with unresolved D. With 5 bases removed from V and 5 bases from J, the gap between germline ends came to 10 bases. Germline V lookup: CDR1 SNHLY, CDR2 FYNNEI. The CDR3 sequence is 13 residues long. The chain's CDR3 is CASSLGPQNIQYF. The DNA for the CDR3 is TGTGCCAGCAGTCTTGGGCCTCAAAACATTCAGTACTTC.

This clone came up a few times. The chain employs TRBV5-4 and TRBJ1-1, with a weak D call TRBD1 (5 bases). The CDR3 is 15 amino acids. V was pared by 0 bases and J by 2 bases, with 11 bases between. Germline V lookup: CDR1 SGHNT, CDR2 YYREEE (reference sequence). CDR3 DNA: TGTGCCAGCAGCTTGGATGTCGGGGGAAACACTGAAGCTTTCTTT. It translates to CASSLDVGGNTEAFF.

The gene calls are TRBV29-1 and TRBJ2-7, with a possible D match to TRBD1 (7 bases). Looked up from germline, CDR1 is SQVTM and CDR2 is ANQGSEA. V lost 6 bases to trimming and J lost 0 bases, with 18 bases between them. CDR3 length equals 15 residues. The CDR3 bases are TGCAGCGTGGGGGGACAGTGGGGAGGCTCCTACGAGCAGTACTTC. Its translation: CSVGGQWGGSYEQYF.

This sequence joins TRBV5-6 and TRBJ2-1; D gene unclear. Germline CDR1 reads SGHDT; CDR2 reads YYEEEE. Trimming stripped 2 bases from V and 0 bases from J, with 9 bases between. This CDR3 spans 15 amino acids. The CDR3 region is CASSFTPSSYNEQFF. CDR3 DNA: TGTGCCAGCAGCTTTACCCCGAGCTCCTACAATGAGCAGTTCTTC. The complete variable domain, with remaining parts taken from reference TRBV5-6 and TRBJ2-1, reads DAGVTQSPTHLIKTRGQQVTLRCSPKSGHDTVSWYQQALGQGPQFIFQYYEEEERQRGNFPDRFSGHQFPNYSSELNVNALLLGDSALYLCASSFTPSSYNEQFFGPGTRLTVL.

V and J are TRBV9 and TRBJ1-5; TRBD1 is a possible D gene (5 bases). Trimming pared 7 bases from V and 5 bases from J, leaving 10 bases between. The CDR3 loop spans 12 amino acids. From germline, CDR1 is SGDLS and CDR2 YYNGEE. The CDR3 DNA reads TGTGCCAGCGGCAGGGTGGATCAGCCCCAGCATTTT. Amino acid sequence: CASGRVDQPQHF.

J is TRBJ1-2 and V is TRBV18; D is undetermined. The length of the CDR3 is 14 residues. CDR1 is KGHSH and CDR2 is LQKENI in the germline V gene. Trimming stripped 3 bases from V and 1 base from J, with 9 bases between. Here the CDR3 DNA reads TGTGCCAGCTCACCCCTTACACGTAACTATGGCTACACCTTC. It specifies CASSPLTRNYGYTF.

This sequence joins TRBV7-2 and TRBJ2-3; D is unresolved. The V gene's germline CDR1 is SGHTA and CDR2 FQGNSA. This CDR3 is built from 15 residues. Trimming removed 4 bases at V and 2 bases at J, with 13 bases between. The chain's CDR3 is CASSSSPWPTDTQYF. The DNA for the CDR3 is TGTGCCAGCAGCTCCTCGCCATGGCCCACAGATACGCAGTATTTT.

There are a few counts of this clone. The J gene is TRBJ2-7, the V gene TRBV25-1; D may be TRBD1 (5 bases). The germline V gene encodes CDR1 MGHDK and CDR2 SYGVNS. The CDR3 has 15 residues. With 4 bases removed from V and 2 bases from J, the gap between germline ends came to 15 bases. The CDR3 DNA is TGTGCCAGCAGTGGGGGTTGGCAGGGCACCTACGAGCAGTACTTC. Translating gives CASSGGWQGTYEQYF.

The chain is built from TRBV7-2 and TRBJ2-2, with D uncertain. V lost 2 bases to trimming and J lost 0 bases, with 10 bases between them. Germline CDR1 and CDR2: SGHTA and FQGNSA. The CDR3 has 16 amino acids. Here the CDR3 reads CASSLRSITNTGELFF. CDR3 nucleotides: TGTGCCAGCAGCTTACGCAGTATCACGAACACCGGGGAGCTGTTTTTT.

Concerning this clone itself: A junction end diverges from the germline sequence, so it may reflect a read error. The chain recombines TRBV9 with TRBJ1-1; a weak D match, TRBD1 (5 bases). The CDR3 sequence is 14 residues long. CDR1 is SGDLS, CDR2 YYNGEE, per germline. CDR3 DNA: TGTGCGAGCACGCGGGACGGTAGGAACACTGAAGCTTTCTTT. Residues: CASTRDGRNTEAFF.

The gene calls are TRBV7-8 and TRBJ1-5; D call uncertain. The CDR3 is 17 residues long. Trimming removed 4 bases at V and 0 bases at J, with 16 bases between. Per the germline V gene, CDR1 is SGHVS and CDR2 is FQNEAQ. CDR3 in DNA: TGTGCCAGCAGCTCCGACACCTTTTTGAATAGCAATCAGCCCCAGCATTTT. Encoded protein: CASSSDTFLNSNQPQHF.

This clone was counted a few times. The chain couples TRBV30 to TRBJ2-5; 15 bases agree with TRBD2. Germline V gene data show CDR1 as GTSNPN and CDR2 as SVGIG (reference sequence). This CDR3 contains 16 residues. The V and J ends lost 4 bases and 5 bases, in that order; junction bases with no gene match: 8. The CDR3 DNA sequence: TGTGCCTGGACCAATACCGGGACTAGCGGGGGGGAGACCCAGTACTTC. Translation: CAWTNTGTSGGETQYF.

There are a few counts of this clone. V is TRBV6-5 and J is TRBJ2-1; D possibly corresponds to TRBD2 (5 bases). Germline CDR1 MNHEY, CDR2 SVGAGI. The CDR3 has 13 amino acids. V lost 7 bases and J lost 4, with 11 bases in between. CDR3 amino acids: CASMRVAYNEQFF. Written as DNA, the CDR3 is TGTGCCAGCATGAGGGTAGCGTACAATGAGCAGTTCTTC.

This chain connects TRBV7-9 to TRBJ2-2, with 9 nucleotides matching TRBD2. In germline, CDR1 is SEHNR, CDR2 FQNEAQ (reference sequence). This CDR3 is built from 15 residues. Trimming removed 5 bases from V and 6 bases from J; junction bases left unmatched: 7. CDR3 bases: TGTGCCAGCAGCCCCACGGCGGGGGGGTCCGGGGAGCTGTTTTTT. Protein: CASSPTAGGSGELFF.

This clone was counted only a few times. J is TRBJ2-7 and V is TRBV5-6; 9 positions agree with TRBD2. Germline lookup yields CDR1 SGHDT and CDR2 YYEEEE. The CDR3 sequence is 16 residues long. After removal of 0 bases from V and 1 base from J, the junction contained 5 bases not matched to a gene. CDR3 protein: CASSLDGTSSSYEQYF. The CDR3 bases are TGTGCCAGCAGCTTGGATGGGACTAGCAGTTCCTACGAGCAGTACTTC. The full variable domain, completed using reference TRBV5-6 and TRBJ2-7, is DAGVTQSPTHLIKTRGQQVTLRCSPKSGHDTVSWYQQALGQGPQFIFQYYEEEERQRGNFPDRFSGHQFPNYSSELNVNALLLGDSALYLCASSLDGTSSSYEQYFGPGTRLTVT.

In this sample, this clone turned up a few times. The chain links TRBV29-1 to TRBJ1-4, with 9 positions matching TRBD1. V shed 6 bases and J 7 bases; nucleotides not matched to a gene: 3. The CDR3 is 12 residues long. CDR1 and CDR2 from the germline V gene are SQVTM and ANQGSEA. For the CDR3, the DNA is TGCAGCGTCCGGGACAGGGCTGAAAAACTGTTTTTT. The encoded protein is CSVRDRAEKLFF.

This clone was observed a few times. The CDR3 is CASSRRTDTYEQYF. The CDR3 coding sequence is TGCGCCAGCAGCCGCCGAACAGACACCTACGAGCAGTACTTC. The chain employs TRBV4-3 and TRBJ2-7; D is ambiguous. The CDR3 runs 14 residues. V shed 4 bases and J shed 2 bases, with 12 bases lying between them. CDR1 and CDR2 (germline): LGHNA, YSLEER.

The V and J genes are TRBV6-5 and TRBJ2-2; D might be TRBD2 (6 bases). The ends were cut back, 2 bases at V and 0 bases at J, with 10 bases in the middle. The CDR3 length is 16 residues. Germline V gene data show CDR1 as MNHEY and CDR2 as SVGAGI. CDR3 residues: CASSYEAGPNTGELFF. For the CDR3, the DNA is TGTGCCAGCAGTTACGAAGCGGGTCCGAACACCGGGGAGCTGTTTTTT.

There are a few counts of this clone. CDR3 protein: CATGPGGKETQYF. The CDR3 region has the DNA TGTGCCACCGGCCCGGGGGGGAAAGAGACCCAGTACTTC. V usage is TRBV10-3 and J usage is TRBJ2-5; 8 bases are a match to TRBD2. Germline-derived CDR1 and CDR2 are ENHRY and SYGVKD. The CDR3 has 13 residues. The V and J ends lost 10 bases and 3 bases, in that order; junction bases with no gene match: 7.

At least ten counts were recorded for this clone. This rearrangement joins TRBV29-1 to TRBJ2-7; maybe TRBD2 (6 bases). V was cut by 6 bases and J by 1 base, with 16 bases left in between. Per the germline V gene, CDR1 is SQVTM and CDR2 is ANQGSEA. The CDR3 covers 14 residues. This CDR3 reads CSVGRGGRSYEQYF. The CDR3 region has the DNA TGCAGCGTAGGGCGGGGCGGCCGGTCCTACGAGCAGTACTTC.

This clone was found a few times. The gene calls are TRBV7-3 and TRBJ1-6; D might be TRBD1 (5 bases). V was trimmed by 2 bases and J by 7 bases, leaving 15 bases between them. The CDR3 runs 16 residues. Germline V CDR1 and CDR2: SGHTA, FQGTGA. The CDR3 DNA reads TGTGCCAGCAGCTTATCGGGCAGGGCGGACAATTCACCCCTCCACTTT. Its translation: CASSLSGRADNSPLHF.